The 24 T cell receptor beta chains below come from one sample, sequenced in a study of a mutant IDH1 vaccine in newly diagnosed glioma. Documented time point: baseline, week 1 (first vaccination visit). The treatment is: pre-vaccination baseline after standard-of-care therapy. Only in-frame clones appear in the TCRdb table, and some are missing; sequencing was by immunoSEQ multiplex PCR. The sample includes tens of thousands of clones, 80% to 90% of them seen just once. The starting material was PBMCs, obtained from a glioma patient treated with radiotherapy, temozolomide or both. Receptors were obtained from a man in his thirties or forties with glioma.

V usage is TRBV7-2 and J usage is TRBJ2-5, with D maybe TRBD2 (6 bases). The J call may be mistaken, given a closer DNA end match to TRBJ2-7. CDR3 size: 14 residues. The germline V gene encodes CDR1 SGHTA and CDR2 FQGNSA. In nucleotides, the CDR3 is TGTGCCAGCAGCCGCGGGACGTACTCCTACGAGCAGTACTTC. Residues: CASSRGTYSYEQYF.

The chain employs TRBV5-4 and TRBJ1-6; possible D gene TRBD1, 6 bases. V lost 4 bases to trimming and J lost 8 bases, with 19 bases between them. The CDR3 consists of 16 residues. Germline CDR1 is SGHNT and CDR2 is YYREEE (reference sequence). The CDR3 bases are TGTGCCAGCAGCGCCGGAGGGGGGGGCGTCGATTCACCCCTCCACTTT. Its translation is CASSAGGGGVDSPLHF.

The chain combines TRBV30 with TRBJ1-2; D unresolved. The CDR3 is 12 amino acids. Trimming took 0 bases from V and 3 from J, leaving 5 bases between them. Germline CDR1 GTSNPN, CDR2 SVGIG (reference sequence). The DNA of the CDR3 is TGTGCCTGGAGTGTCCAGTACTATGGCTACACCTTC. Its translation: CAWSVQYYGYTF.

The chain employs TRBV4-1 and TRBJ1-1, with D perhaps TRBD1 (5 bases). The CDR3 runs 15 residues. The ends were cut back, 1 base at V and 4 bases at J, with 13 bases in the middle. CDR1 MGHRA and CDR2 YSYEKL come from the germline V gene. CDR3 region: CASSQVGEGFTEAFF. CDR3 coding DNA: TGCGCCAGCAGCCAAGTAGGGGAGGGGTTCACTGAAGCTTTCTTT.

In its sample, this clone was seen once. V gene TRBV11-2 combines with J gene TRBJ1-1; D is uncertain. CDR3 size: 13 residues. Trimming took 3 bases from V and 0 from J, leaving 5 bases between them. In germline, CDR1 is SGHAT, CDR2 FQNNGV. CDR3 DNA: TGTGCCAGCAGCTTCCCACTGAACACTGAAGCTTTCTTT. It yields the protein CASSFPLNTEAFF.

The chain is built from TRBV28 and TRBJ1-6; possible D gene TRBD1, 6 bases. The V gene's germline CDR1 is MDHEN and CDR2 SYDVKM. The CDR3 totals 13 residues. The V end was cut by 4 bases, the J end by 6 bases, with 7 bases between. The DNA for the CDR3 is TGTGCCAGCAGTTCGGACAGTAATTCACCCCTCCACTTT. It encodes CASSSDSNSPLHF.

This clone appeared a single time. CDR3 nucleotide sequence: TGTGCCAGTAGTGTAAACAGGGCCGGCTATAATTCACCCCTCCACTTT. As protein: CASSVNRAGYNSPLHF. The genes are TRBV19 and TRBJ1-6; a weak D match, TRBD1 (6 bases). V shed 5 bases and J shed 3 bases, with 14 bases lying between them. CDR3 size: 16 residues. Germline V lookup: CDR1 LNHDA, CDR2 SQIVND (reference sequence).

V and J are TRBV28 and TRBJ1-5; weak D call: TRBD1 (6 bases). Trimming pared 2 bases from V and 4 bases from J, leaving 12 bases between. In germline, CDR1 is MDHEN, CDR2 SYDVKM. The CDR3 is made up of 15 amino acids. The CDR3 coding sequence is TGTGCCAGCAGTTTACTGGGGGCAGGTAATCAGCCCCAGCATTTT. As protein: CASSLLGAGNQPQHF.

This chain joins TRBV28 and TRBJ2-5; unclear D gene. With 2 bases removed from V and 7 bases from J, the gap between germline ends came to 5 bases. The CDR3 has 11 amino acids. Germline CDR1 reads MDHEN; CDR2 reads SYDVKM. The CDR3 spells CASSLAMTQYF. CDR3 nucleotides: TGTGCCAGCAGTTTAGCCATGACCCAGTACTTC. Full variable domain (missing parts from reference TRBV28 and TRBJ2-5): DVKVTQSSRYLVKRTGEKVFLECVQDMDHENMFWYRQDPGLGLRLIYFSYDVKMKEKGDIPEGYSVSREKKERFSLILESASTNQTSMYLCASSLAMTQYFGPGTRLLVL.

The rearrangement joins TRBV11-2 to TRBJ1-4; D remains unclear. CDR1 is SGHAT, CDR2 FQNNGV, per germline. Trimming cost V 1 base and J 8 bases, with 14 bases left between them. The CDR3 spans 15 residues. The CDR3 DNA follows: TGTGCCAGCAGCTTAGTCCGGAGGAGTGGCGAAAAACTGTTTTTT. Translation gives CASSLVRRSGEKLFF.

The CDR3 loop is CASSPREQGKANYGYTF. The CDR3 nucleotides are TGTGCCAGCTCACCACGGGAGCAGGGAAAGGCTAACTATGGCTACACCTTC. The rearrangement joins TRBV18 to TRBJ1-2, with a tentative D call TRBD1 (5 bases). Germline V CDR1 and CDR2: KGHSH, LQKENI. The V end lost 1 base, the J end lost 0 bases, and 15 bases lay between the germline ends. The CDR3 sequence is 17 residues long.

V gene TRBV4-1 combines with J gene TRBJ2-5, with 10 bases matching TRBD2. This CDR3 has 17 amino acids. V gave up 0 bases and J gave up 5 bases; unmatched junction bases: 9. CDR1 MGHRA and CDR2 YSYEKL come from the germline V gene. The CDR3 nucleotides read TGCGCCAGCAGCCAAGAGTGGGTAGCGGGGGGCGGGGAGACCCAGTACTTC. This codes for CASSQEWVAGGGETQYF.

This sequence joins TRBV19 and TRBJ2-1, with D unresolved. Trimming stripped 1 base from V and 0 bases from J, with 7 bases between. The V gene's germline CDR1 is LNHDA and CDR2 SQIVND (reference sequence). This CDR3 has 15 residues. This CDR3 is CASSIARNSYNEQFF. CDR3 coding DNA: TGTGCCAGTAGTATAGCCAGAAACTCCTACAATGAGCAGTTCTTC.

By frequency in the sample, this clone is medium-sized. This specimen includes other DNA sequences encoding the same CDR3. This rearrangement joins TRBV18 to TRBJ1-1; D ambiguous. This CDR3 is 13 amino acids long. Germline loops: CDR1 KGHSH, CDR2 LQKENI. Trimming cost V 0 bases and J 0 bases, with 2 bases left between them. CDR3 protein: CASSPPVNTEAFF. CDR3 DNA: TGTGCCAGCTCACCACCAGTGAACACTGAAGCTTTCTTT.

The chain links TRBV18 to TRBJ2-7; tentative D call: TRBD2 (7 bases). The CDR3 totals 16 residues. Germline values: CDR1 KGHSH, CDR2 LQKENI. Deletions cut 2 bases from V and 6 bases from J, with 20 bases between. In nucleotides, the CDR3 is TGTGCCAGCTCACCAGGACGGGGGGCTATTCGGGCCGAGCAGTACTTC. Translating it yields CASSPGRGAIRAEQYF.

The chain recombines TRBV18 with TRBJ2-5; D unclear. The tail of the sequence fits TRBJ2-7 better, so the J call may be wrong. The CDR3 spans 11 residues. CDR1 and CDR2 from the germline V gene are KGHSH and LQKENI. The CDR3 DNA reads TGTGCCAGCTCACGGCTCAACGAGCAGTACTTC. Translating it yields CASSRLNEQYF.

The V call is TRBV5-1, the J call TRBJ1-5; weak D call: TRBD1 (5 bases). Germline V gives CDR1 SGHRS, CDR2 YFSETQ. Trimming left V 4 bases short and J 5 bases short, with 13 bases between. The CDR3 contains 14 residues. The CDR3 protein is CASSRDLGDQPQHF. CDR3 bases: TGCGCCAGCAGCAGGGACCTAGGGGATCAGCCCCAGCATTTT.

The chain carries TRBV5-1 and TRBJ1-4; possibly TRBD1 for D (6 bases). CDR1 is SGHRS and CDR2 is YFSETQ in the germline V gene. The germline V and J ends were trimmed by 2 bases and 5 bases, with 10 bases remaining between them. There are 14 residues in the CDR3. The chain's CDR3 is CASSFGGPNEKLFF. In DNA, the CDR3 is TGCGCCAGCAGCTTTGGGGGGCCAAATGAAAAACTGTTTTTT.

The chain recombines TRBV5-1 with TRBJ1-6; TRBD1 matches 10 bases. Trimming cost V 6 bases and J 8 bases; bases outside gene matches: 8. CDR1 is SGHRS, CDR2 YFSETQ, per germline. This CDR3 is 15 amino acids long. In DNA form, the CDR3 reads TGCGCCAGCACCCGAACCGGGACAGGGGATTCACCCCTCCACTTT. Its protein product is CASTRTGTGDSPLHF.

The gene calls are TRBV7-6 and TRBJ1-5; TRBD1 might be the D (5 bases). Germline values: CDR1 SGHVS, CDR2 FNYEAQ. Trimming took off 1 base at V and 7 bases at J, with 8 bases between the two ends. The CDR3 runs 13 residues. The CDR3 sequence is CASSLVGGQPQHF. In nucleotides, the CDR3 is TGTGCCAGCAGCTTAGTTGGGGGGCAGCCCCAGCATTTT.

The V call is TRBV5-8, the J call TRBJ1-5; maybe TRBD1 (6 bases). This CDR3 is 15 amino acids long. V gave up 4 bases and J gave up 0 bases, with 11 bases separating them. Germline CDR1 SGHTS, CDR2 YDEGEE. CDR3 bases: TGTGCCAGCAGCCCCGGGACACGTAGCAATCAGCCCCAGCATTTT. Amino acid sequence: CASSPGTRSNQPQHF.

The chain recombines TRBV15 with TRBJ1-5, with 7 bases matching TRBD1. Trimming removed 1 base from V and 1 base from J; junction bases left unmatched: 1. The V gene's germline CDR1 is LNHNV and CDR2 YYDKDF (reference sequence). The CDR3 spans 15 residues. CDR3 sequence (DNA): TGTGCCACCAGCAGAGCGGGACAGAGCAATCAGCCCCAGCATTTT. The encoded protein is CATSRAGQSNQPQHF.

CDR3 loop: CASSGTGSGYQPQHF. The CDR3 DNA is TGTGCCAGCAGTGGGACAGGGTCGGGGTACCAGCCCCAGCATTTT. The chain employs TRBV2 and TRBJ1-5, with 8 bases identical to TRBD1. CDR1 is SNHLY and CDR2 is FYNNEI in the germline V gene. The CDR3 sequence is 15 residues long. Trimming at V came to 4 bases and at J to 7 bases, leaving 9 bases not matched to a gene.

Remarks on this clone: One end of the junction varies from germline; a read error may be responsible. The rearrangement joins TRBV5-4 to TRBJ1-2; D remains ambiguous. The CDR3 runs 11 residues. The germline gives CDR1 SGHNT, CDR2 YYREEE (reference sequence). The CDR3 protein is CASSFNFGYTF. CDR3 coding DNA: TGTGCCAGCAGCTTCAACTTTGGCTACACCTTC.